This T cell receptor beta chain is drawn from a study of CD8 T cells in ankylosing spondylitis. Quantitative barcoded 5'-RACE was used to prepare TCR beta libraries. TCRdb analysed the 5' RACE reads with MiXCR anew, one entry per CDR3 protein. The sample includes 250,000 to 400,000 distinct CDR3 sequences, about 9.9% of them seen just once. CDR1 MNHEY and CDR2 SMNVEV come from the germline V gene (reference sequence). CDR3 length: 14 amino acids. Trimming removed 8 bases from V and 6 bases from J; junction bases left unmatched: 10. Findings of the study overall: Clones linked to the disease showed a CD8+ phenotype. They occurred at relatively low frequencies in peripheral blood. The study identified a TCR beta motif of under 10 highly homologous variants that appeared characteristic of ankylosing spondylitis blood. Past studies reported some motif variants in reactive arthritis synovial fluid and blood.

This clonotype was counted at least ten times. The antigen is not known. The sequence came from a female donor with ankylosing spondylitis or in good health (not recorded which). Specimen: blood, either unsorted or a sorted T cell fraction (not recorded which). The chain joins TRBV27 to TRBJ1-5; 7 nucleotides line up with TRBD1. The CDR3 DNA is TGTGCCAGCTCTCAACAGGGGACTAGTCAGCCCCAGCATTTT. The encoded protein is CASSQQGTSQPQHF.